This T cell receptor beta chain is from a study of T-cell memory formation after mild COVID-19. General study findings and limits: Pre-infection memory harbored some responding clones, suggesting cross-reactive memory joined. Day 15 to 85 contracting clones showed balanced CD4/CD8; later expanders leaned CD4+. Clones which contracted sat mainly in CM and EM if CD4+, and in EMRA if CD8+.

The authors produced TCR alpha and TCR beta cDNA libraries with sample barcodes and UMIs by 5'RACE using constant-segment primers. TCRdb redid the calling of the 5' RACE reads with MiXCR, one entry per CDR3 protein. The sample contains just over 400,000 distinct CDR3 sequences, under 25% of which appear only once. This clonotype turned up a few times. No antigen is known for it. Per the germline V gene, CDR1 is SNHLY and CDR2 is FYNNEI. J was trimmed by 10 bases and V by 7 bases; bases with no gene match: 10. This CDR3 is built from 14 residues. The receptor's source is an adult woman who had mild COVID-19 (a few samples of this study predate the infection). Cell type and time point are not known. This chain uses TRBV2 with TRBJ2-1, with 10 bases aligning to TRBD2. The sequenced sample consisted of PBMCs or a T cell subset sorted from them (not recorded which). The CDR3 loop reads CASNGLAGVGEQFF. CDR3 coding DNA: TGTGCCAGCAATGGGCTAGCGGGAGTTGGAGAGCAGTTCTTC.